Listed here is a single TCR beta chain. Antigen specificity is unknown. The CDR3 covers 18 residues. V lost 1 base and J lost 0, with 18 bases in between. The germline gives CDR1 SGHVT, CDR2 SQSDAQ. The entry originates in a study of cytomegalovirus exposure and HLA in healthy donors. Notes on the study in general: Another analysis was done later, and it associated roughly 15,000 TCR beta sequences with HLA alleles at 0.05 false discovery rate.

PCR used 60 Vbeta primers and 13 Jbeta primers. The method was immunoSEQ multiplex PCR; TCRdb's version includes in-frame clones alone and lacks a portion of them. The table has 110,000 or so clones, around 79% seen once. The source material was PBMCs. The rearrangement links TRBV7-4 to TRBJ1-1; TRBD1 is a possible D gene (6 bases). This sequence originates from a woman under 30 in good health and CMV-seronegative. CDR3 amino acids: CASSLVRTVQDMNTEAFF. DNA of the CDR3: TGTGCCAGCAGCTTAGTCCGGACAGTCCAGGACATGAACACTGAAGCTTTCTTT.